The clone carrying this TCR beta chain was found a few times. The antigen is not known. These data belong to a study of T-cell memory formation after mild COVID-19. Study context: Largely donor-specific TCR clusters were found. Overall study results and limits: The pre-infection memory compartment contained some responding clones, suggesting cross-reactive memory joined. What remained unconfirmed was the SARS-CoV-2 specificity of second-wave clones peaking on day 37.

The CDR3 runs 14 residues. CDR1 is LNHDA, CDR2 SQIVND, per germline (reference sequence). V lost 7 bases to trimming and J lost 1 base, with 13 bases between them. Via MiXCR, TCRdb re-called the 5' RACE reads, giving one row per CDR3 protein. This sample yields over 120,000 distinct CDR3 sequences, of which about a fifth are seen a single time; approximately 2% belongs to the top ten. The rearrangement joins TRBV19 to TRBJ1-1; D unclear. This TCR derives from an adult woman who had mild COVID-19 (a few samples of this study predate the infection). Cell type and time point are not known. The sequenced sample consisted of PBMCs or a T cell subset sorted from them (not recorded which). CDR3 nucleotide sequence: TGTGCCAGTACCTCGGGGAGGCGGAACACTGAAGCTTTCTTT. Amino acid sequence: CASTSGRRNTEAFF. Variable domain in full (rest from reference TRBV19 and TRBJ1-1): DGGITQSPKYLFRKEGQNVTLSCEQNLNHDAMYWYRQDPGQGLRLIYYSQIVNDFQKGDIAEGYSVSREKKESFPLTVTSAQKNPTAFYLCASTSGRRNTEAFFGQGTRLTVV.